This section outlines one T cell receptor (beta chain) sequence together with its context. Other DNA variants within this sample encode the same CDR3. This specimen belongs to a study of T cell responses to AZD1222 COVID-19 vaccine. Method: immunoSEQ multiplex PCR; TCRdb's copy keeps in-frame clones and lacks some. Its table records around 140,000 clones. Trimming stripped 1 base from V and 1 base from J, with 4 bases between. The CDR3 is made up of 13 amino acids. Source material: peripheral blood. This TCR came from an adult in good health. This chain connects TRBV12-3 or TRBV12-4 to TRBJ1-1; D is unresolved. CDR3 in amino acids: CASSLGGNTEAFF. CDR3 DNA: TGTGCCAGCAGTTTAGGGGGGAACACTGAAGCTTTCTTT.